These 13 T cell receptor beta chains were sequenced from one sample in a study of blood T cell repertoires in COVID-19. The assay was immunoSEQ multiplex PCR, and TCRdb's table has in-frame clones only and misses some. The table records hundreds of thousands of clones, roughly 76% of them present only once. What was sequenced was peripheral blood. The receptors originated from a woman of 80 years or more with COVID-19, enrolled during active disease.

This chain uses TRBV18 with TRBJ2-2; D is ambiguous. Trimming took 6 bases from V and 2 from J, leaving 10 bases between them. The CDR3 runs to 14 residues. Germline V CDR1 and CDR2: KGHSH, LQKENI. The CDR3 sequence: CASSPLGNTGELFF. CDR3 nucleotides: TGTGCCAGCTCCCCCCTCGGTAACACCGGGGAGCTGTTTTTT.

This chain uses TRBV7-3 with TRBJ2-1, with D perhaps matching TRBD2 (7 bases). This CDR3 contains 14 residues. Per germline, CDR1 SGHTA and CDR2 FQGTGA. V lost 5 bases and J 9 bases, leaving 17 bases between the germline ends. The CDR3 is CASSLGGVPTEQFF. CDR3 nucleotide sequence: TGTGCCAGCAGCCTAGGGGGGGTCCCCACTGAGCAGTTCTTC. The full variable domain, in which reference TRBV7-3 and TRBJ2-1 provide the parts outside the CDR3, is GAGVSQTPSNKVTEKGKYVELRCDPISGHTALYWYRQSLGQGPEFLIYFQGTGAADDSGLPNDRFFAVRPEGSVSTLKIQRTERGDSAVYLCASSLGGVPTEQFFGPGTRLTVL.

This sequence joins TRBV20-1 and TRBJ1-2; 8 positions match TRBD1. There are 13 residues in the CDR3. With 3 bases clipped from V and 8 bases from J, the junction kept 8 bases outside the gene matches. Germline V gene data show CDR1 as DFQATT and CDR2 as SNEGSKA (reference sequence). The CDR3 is CSASAGTGRGYTF. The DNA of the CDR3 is TGCAGTGCTAGTGCCGGGACAGGACGAGGCTACACCTTC.

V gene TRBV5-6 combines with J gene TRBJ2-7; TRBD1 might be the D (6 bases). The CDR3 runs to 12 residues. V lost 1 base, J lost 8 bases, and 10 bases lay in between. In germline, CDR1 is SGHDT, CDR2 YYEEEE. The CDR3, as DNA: TGTGCCAGCAGCTTGAGCCAGGGGAAGCAGTACTTC. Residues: CASSLSQGKQYF.

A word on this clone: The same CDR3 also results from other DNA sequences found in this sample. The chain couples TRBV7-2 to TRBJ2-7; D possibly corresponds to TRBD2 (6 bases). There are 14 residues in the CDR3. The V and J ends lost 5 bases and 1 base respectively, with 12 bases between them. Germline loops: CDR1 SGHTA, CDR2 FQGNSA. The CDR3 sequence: CASSPSRGSYEQYF. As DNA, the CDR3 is TGTGCCAGCAGCCCTTCCCGGGGGTCCTACGAGCAGTACTTC.

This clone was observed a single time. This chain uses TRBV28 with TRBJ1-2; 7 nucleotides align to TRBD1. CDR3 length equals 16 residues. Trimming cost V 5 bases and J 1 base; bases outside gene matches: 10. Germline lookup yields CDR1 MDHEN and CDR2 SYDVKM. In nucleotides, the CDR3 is TGTGCCAGCAGTAGTCAGGGGGATCCCTTTAACTATGGCTACACCTTC. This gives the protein CASSSQGDPFNYGYTF.

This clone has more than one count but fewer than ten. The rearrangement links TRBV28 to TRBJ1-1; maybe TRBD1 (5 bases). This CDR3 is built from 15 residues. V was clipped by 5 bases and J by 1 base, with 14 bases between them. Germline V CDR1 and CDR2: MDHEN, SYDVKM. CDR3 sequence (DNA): TGTGCCAGCAGTCCTTGGGGCCAGCAGAACACTGAAGCTTTCTTT. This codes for CASSPWGQQNTEAFF.

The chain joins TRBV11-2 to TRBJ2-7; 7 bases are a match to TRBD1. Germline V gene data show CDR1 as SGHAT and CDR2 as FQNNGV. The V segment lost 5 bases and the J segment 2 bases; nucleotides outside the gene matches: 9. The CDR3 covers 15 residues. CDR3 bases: TGTGCCAGCAGCCAGAGTTCGGGACAGACCTACGAGCAGTACTTC. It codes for CASSQSSGQTYEQYF. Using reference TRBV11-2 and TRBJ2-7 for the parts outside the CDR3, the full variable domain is EAGVAQSPRYKIIEKRQSVAFWCNPISGHATLYWYQQILGQGPKLLIQFQNNGVVDDSQLPKDRFSAERLKGVDSTLKIQPAKLEDSAVYLCASSQSSGQTYEQYFGPGTRLTVT.

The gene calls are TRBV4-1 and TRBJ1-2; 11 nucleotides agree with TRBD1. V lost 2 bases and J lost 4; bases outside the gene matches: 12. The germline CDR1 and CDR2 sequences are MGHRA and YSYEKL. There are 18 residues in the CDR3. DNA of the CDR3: TGCGCCAGCAGCCAATCACCGGGACAGGGGGGCAAATTCTATGGCTACACCTTC. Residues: CASSQSPGQGGKFYGYTF.

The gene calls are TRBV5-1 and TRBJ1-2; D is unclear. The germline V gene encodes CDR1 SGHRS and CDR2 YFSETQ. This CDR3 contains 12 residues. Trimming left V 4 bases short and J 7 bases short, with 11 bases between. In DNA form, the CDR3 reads TGCGCCAGCAGCCAGGCCAATAGTGGCTACACCTTC. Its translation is CASSQANSGYTF.

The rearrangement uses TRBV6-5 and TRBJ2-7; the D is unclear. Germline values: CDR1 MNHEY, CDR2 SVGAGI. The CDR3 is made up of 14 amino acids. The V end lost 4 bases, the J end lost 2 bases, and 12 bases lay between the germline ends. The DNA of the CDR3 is TGTGCCAGCAGTTCGAACGGGTTACCCTACGAGCAGTACTTC. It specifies CASSSNGLPYEQYF.

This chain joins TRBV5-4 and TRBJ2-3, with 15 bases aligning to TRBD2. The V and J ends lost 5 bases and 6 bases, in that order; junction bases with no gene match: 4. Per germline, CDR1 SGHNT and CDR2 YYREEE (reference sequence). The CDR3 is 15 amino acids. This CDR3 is CASRFGLAGGDTQYF. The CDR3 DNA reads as TGTGCCAGCAGGTTCGGACTAGCGGGAGGGGATACGCAGTATTTT. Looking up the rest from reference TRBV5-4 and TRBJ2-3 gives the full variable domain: ETGVTQSPTHLIKTRGQQVTLRCSSQSGHNTVSWYQQALGQGPQFIFQYYREEENGRGNFPPRFSGLQFPNYSSELNVNALELDDSALYLCASRFGLAGGDTQYFGPGTRLTVL.

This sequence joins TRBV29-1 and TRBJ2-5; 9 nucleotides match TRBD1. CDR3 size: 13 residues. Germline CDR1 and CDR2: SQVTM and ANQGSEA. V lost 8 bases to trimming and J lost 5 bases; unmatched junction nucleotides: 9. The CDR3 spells CSSQRGQGETQYF. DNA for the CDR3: TGCAGCTCCCAGAGGGGACAGGGTGAGACCCAGTACTTC.